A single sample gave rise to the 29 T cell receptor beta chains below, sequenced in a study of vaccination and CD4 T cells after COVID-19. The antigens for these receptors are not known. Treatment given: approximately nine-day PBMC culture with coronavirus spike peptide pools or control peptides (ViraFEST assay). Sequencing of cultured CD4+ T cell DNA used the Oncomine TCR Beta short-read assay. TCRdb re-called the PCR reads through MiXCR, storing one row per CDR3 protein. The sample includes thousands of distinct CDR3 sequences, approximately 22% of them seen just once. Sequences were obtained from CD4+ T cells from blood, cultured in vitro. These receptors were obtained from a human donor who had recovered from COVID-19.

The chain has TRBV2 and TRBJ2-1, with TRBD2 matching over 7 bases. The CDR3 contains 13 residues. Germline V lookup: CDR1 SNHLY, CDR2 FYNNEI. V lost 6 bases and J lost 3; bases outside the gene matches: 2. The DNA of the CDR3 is TGTGCCAGCAGGGGGAGGGTCTACAATGAGCAGTTCTTC. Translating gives CASRGRVYNEQFF.

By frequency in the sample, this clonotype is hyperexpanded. The CDR3 nucleotides are TGTGCCAGCAGGGCCGGGACAGTACAAGAGACCCAGTACTTC. Protein product: CASRAGTVQETQYF. The V and J genes are TRBV7-9 and TRBJ2-5; TRBD1 matches at 7 bases. Germline V CDR1 and CDR2: SEHNR, FQNEAQ (reference sequence). The ends lost 6 bases at V and 2 bases at J; junction bases unmatched: 6. The length of the CDR3 is 14 residues.

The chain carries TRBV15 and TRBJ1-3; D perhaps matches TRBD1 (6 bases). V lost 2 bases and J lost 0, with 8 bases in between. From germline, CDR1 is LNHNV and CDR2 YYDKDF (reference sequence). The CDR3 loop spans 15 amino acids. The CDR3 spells CATSRFRGSGNTIYF. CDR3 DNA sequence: TGTGCCACCAGCAGATTCAGGGGCTCTGGAAACACCATATATTTT.

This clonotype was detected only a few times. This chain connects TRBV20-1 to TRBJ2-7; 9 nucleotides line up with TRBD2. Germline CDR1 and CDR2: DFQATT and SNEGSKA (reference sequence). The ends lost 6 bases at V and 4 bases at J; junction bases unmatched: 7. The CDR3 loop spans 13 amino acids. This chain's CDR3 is CSAPSGGLYEQYF. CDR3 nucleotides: TGCAGTGCCCCCAGCGGGGGGCTTTACGAGCAGTACTTC.

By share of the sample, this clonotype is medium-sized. The CDR3 DNA follows: TGTGCCTGGAGCCAGGGACAGGTGAATTCACCCCTCCACTTT. It yields the protein CAWSQGQVNSPLHF. The J gene is TRBJ1-6, the V gene TRBV30, with 8 nucleotides matching TRBD1. V lost 3 bases and J lost 7; bases outside the gene matches: 5. This CDR3 contains 14 residues. Per germline, CDR1 GTSNPN and CDR2 SVGIG (reference sequence).

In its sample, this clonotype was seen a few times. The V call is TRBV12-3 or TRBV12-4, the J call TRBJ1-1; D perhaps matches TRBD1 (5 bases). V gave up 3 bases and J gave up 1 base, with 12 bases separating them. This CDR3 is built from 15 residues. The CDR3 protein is CASSFRGSKNTEAFF. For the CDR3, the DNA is TGTGCCAGCAGTTTCCGGGGGTCGAAGAACACTGAAGCTTTCTTT.

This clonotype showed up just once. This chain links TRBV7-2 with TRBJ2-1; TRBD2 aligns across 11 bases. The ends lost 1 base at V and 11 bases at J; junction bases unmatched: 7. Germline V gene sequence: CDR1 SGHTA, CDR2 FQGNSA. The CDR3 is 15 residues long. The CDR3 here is CASSLEALAGGQQFF. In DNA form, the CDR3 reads TGTGCCAGCAGCTTAGAGGCCCTAGCGGGGGGCCAGCAGTTCTTC.

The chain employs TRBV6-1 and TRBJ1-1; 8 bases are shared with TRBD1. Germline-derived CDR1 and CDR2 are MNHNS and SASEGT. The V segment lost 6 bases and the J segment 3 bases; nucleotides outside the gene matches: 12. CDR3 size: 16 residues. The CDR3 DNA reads TGTGCCAGCAGCCCAAACAGGGGGGGCCTGCACACTGAAGCTTTCTTT. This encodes CASSPNRGGLHTEAFF.

The CDR3 is CSASPSGQYQETQYF. The CDR3 DNA reads as TGCAGTGCTTCGCCAAGCGGACAGTACCAAGAGACCCAGTACTTC. The chain links TRBV20-1 to TRBJ2-5; D may be TRBD1 (6 bases). The V and J ends lost 5 bases and 0 bases respectively, with 16 bases between them. Germline assignment: CDR1 DFQATT and CDR2 SNEGSKA (reference sequence). The CDR3 is 15 amino acids.

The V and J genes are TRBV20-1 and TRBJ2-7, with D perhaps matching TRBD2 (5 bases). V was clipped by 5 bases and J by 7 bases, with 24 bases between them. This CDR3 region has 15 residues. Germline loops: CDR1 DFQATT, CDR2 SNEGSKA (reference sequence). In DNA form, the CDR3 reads TGCAGTGCTGCCCGAGGACTCCAGAGCAATACGGAGCAGTACTTC. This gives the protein CSAARGLQSNTEQYF.

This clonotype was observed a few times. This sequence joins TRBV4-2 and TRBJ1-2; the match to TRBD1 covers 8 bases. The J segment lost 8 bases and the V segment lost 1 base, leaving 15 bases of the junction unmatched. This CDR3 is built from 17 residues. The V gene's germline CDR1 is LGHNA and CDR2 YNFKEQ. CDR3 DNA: TGTGCCAGCAGCCAAGTAGGAGAAGGTTCAGGGGGCAGGGGCTACACCTTC. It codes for CASSQVGEGSGGRGYTF.

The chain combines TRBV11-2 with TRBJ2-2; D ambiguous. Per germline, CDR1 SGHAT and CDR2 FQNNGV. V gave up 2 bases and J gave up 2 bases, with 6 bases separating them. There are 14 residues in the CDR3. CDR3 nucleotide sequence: TGTGCCAGCAGCTTACACTCCAACACCGGGGAGCTGTTTTTT. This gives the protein CASSLHSNTGELFF.

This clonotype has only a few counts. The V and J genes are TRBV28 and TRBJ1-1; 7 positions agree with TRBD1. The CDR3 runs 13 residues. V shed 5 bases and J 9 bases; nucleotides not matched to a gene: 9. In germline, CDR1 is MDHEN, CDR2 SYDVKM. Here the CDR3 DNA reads TGTGCCAGCAGTCCCCTTAGGGGGCAGAAAGCTTTCTTT. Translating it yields CASSPLRGQKAFF.

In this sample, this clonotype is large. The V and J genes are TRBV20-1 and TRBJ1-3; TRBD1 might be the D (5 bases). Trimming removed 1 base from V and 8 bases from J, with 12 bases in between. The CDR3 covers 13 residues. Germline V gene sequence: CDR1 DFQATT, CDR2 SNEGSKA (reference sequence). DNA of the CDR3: TGCAGTGCTAGAGGGCGCAGGGCGTACACCATATATTTT. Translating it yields CSARGRRAYTIYF.

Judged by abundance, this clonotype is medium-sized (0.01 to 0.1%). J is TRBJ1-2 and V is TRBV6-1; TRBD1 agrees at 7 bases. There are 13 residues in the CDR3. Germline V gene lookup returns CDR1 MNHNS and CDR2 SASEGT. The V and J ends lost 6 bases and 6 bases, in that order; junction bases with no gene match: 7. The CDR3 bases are TGTGCCAGCAGAAGCACAGGGGCCAATGGCTACACCTTC. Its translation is CASRSTGANGYTF.

This chain's CDR3 is CASSLAILANQPQHF. CDR3 coding DNA: TGTGCCAGCAGCTTAGCGATACTCGCCAATCAGCCCCAGCATTTT. The V gene is TRBV7-2, the J gene TRBJ1-5; D gene unclear. Germline V lookup: CDR1 SGHTA, CDR2 FQGNSA. V dropped 0 bases and J dropped 3 bases, with 9 bases sitting between them. This CDR3 spans 15 amino acids.

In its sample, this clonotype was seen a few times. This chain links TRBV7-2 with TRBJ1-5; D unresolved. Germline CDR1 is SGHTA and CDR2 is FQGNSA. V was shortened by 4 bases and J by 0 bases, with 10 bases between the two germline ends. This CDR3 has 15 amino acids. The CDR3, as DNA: TGTGCCAGCAGCTCTGTGGGCAATAGCAATCAGCCCCAGCATTTT. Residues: CASSSVGNSNQPQHF.

The CDR3 sequence: CSAPRGTGAPGYTF. The CDR3 bases are TGCAGTGCCCCCCGGGGGACAGGGGCCCCCGGCTACACCTTC. The chain links TRBV20-1 to TRBJ1-2; 10 positions match TRBD1. CDR3 length equals 14 residues. Germline assignment: CDR1 DFQATT and CDR2 SNEGSKA (reference sequence). J lost 8 bases, V lost 6 bases, and 12 bases had no gene match.

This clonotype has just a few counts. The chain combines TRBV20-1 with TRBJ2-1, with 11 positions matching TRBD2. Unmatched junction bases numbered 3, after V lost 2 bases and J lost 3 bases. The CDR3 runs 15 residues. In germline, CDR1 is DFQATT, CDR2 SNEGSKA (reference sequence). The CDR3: CSARRLAGFYNEQFF. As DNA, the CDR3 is TGCAGTGCTAGAAGACTAGCGGGATTCTACAATGAGCAGTTCTTC.

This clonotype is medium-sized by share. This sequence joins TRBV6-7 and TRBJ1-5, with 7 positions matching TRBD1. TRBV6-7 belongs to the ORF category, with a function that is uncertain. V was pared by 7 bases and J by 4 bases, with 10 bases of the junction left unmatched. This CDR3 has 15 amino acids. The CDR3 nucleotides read TGTGCCAGCAATGGGCAGGCAGGGGGAAATCAGCCCCAGCATTTT. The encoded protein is CASNGQAGGNQPQHF.

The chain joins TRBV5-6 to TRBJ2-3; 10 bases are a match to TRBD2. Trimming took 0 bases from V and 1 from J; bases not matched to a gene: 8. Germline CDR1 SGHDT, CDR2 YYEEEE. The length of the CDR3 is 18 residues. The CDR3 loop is CASSLGLAGVLGTDTQYF. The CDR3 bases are TGTGCCAGCAGCTTGGGGCTAGCGGGGGTTCTGGGCACAGATACGCAGTATTTT.

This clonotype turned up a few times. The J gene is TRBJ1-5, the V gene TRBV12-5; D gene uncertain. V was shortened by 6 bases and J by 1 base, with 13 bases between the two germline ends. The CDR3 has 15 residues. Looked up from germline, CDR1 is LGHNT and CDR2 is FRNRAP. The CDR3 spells CASGANGGSNQPQHF. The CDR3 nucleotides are TGTGCTAGTGGCGCAAACGGTGGGAGCAATCAGCCCCAGCATTTT.

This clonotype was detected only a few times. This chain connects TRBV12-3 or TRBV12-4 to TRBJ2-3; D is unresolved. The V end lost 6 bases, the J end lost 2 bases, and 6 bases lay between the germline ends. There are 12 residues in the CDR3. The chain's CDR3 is CASSHHTDTQYF. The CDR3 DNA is TGTGCCAGCAGCCACCACACAGATACGCAGTATTTT.

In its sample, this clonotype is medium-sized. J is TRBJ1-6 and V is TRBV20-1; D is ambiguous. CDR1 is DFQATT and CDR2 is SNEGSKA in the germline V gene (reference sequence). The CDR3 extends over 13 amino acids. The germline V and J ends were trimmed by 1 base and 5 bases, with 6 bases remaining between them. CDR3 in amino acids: CSARAENNSPLHF. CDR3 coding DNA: TGCAGTGCTAGAGCAGAGAATAATTCACCCCTCCACTTT.

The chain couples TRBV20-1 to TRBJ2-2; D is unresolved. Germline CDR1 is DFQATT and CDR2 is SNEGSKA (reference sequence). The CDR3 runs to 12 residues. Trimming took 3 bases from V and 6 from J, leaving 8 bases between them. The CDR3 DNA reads TGCAGTGCTAGGCGTAGGCCCGGGGAGCTGTTTTTT. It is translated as CSARRRPGELFF.

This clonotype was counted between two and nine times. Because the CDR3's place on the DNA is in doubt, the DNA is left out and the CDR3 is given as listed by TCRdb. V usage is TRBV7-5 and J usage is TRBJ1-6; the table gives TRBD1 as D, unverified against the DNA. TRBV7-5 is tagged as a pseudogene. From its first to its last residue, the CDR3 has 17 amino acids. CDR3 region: CISVSEAPRSGNSPLHF.

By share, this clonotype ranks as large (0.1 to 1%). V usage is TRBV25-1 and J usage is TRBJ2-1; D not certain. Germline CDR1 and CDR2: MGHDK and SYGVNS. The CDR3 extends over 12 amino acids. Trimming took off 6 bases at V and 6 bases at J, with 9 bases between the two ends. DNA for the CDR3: TGTGCCAGCAGCCCCGGCCCCAATGAGCAGTTCTTC. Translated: CASSPGPNEQFF.

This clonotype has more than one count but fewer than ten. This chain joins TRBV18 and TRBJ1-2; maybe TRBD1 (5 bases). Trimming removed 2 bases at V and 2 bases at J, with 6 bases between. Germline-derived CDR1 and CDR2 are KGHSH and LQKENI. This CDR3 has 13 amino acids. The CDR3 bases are TGTGCCAGCTCACCAGACAGAAACTATGGCTACACCTTC. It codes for CASSPDRNYGYTF.

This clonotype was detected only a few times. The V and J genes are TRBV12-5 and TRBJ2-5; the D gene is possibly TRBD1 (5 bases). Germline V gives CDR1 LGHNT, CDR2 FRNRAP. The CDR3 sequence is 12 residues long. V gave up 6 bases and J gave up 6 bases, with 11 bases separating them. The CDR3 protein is CASGRAWQTQYF. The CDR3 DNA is TGTGCTAGTGGCAGGGCCTGGCAGACCCAGTACTTC.